Following are 19 T cell receptor beta chains from one sample sequenced in a study of cytomegalovirus exposure and HLA in healthy donors. Amplification used 60 Vbeta primers and 13 Jbeta primers. Assay: immunoSEQ multiplex PCR; the TCRdb copy retains only in-frame clones and omits some. The sample shows approximately 190,000 clones, about 13% of them seen only once. Material: PBMCs. These receptors all stem from a man over 45 in good health and CMV-seropositive.

In its sample, this clone was seen a few times. The V call is TRBV25-1, the J call TRBJ2-3; possible D gene TRBD2, 6 bases. Germline assignment: CDR1 MGHDK and CDR2 SYGVNS. Trimming cost V 2 bases and J 2 bases, with 11 bases left between them. The length of the CDR3 is 15 residues. CDR3 in amino acids: CASSEASDYTDTQYF. CDR3 coding DNA: TGTGCCAGCAGTGAAGCTAGCGATTACACAGATACGCAGTATTTT.

This clone was counted between two and nine times. At one boundary the junction diverges from the germline segment, which might be a read error. This chain connects TRBV5-6 to TRBJ2-7, with a weak D call TRBD2 (5 bases). Germline V gene data show CDR1 as SGHDT and CDR2 as YYEEEE. The CDR3 loop spans 13 amino acids. The CDR3 here is CASSLRRPLNHNF. CDR3 nucleotides: TGTGCCAGCAGCTTGCGGAGGCCGCTAAATCACAACTTC.

The chain employs TRBV5-1 and TRBJ2-1; D unresolved. In germline, CDR1 is SGHRS, CDR2 YFSETQ. V was cut by 4 bases and J by 0 bases, with 8 bases left in between. CDR3 length equals 14 residues. CDR3 coding DNA: TGCGCCAGCAGCCTGGAAGCCTCCTACAATGAGCAGTTCTTC. Its protein is CASSLEASYNEQFF.

This rearrangement joins TRBV29-1 to TRBJ2-5; 9 bases line up with TRBD1. V lost 7 bases and J lost 5; bases outside the gene matches: 8. The CDR3 has 13 residues. Per germline, CDR1 SQVTM and CDR2 ANQGSEA. The CDR3 loop reads CSGRTGASETQYF. In DNA, the CDR3 is TGCAGCGGCCGGACAGGGGCATCGGAGACCCAGTACTTC.

V is TRBV21-1 and J is TRBJ2-7; TRBD1, the D gene given by the table, was not confirmed from the DNA. TRBV21-1 has pseudogene status. This CDR3 has 15 amino acids. Here the CDR3 DNA reads TGTGCCAGGTCCCCTCCGGGACAGGGTCGCTGCGAGCAGTACTTC. It yields the protein CARSPPGQGRCEQYF.

The rearrangement uses TRBV11-2 and TRBJ2-5; TRBD1 aligns across 9 bases. The length of the CDR3 is 15 residues. V gave up 4 bases and J gave up 4 bases; unmatched junction bases: 7. Germline V lookup: CDR1 SGHAT, CDR2 FQNNGV. CDR3 bases: TGTGCCAGCAGCTCGGGGACAGGGTGGTCAGAGACCCAGTACTTC. This codes for CASSSGTGWSETQYF.

This clone was detected only a few times. The V and J genes are TRBV7-2 and TRBJ1-3; TRBD1 might be the D (6 bases). Germline values: CDR1 SGHTA, CDR2 FQGNSA. V lost 5 bases to trimming and J lost 1 base, with 21 bases between them. This CDR3 contains 18 residues. The CDR3 protein is CASSPAPSGGASGNTIYF. In nucleotides, the CDR3 is TGTGCCAGCAGCCCCGCCCCCTCGGGGGGCGCGTCTGGAAACACCATATATTTT.

The chain links TRBV14 to TRBJ1-1, with D perhaps matching TRBD1 (6 bases). Germline V CDR1 and CDR2: SGHDN, FVKESK. V dropped 3 bases and J dropped 5 bases, with 16 bases sitting between them. The CDR3 is 15 residues long. CDR3 nucleotide sequence: TGTGCCAGCAGCCACGAGGACAGAGGTTGGACTGAAGCTTTCTTT. As protein: CASSHEDRGWTEAFF.

A few counts support this clone. The chain is built from TRBV28 and TRBJ1-4, with 9 nucleotides matching TRBD1. The CDR3 is 16 residues long. The J segment lost 6 bases and the V segment lost 2 bases, leaving 7 bases of the junction unmatched. Germline lookup yields CDR1 MDHEN and CDR2 SYDVKM. As DNA, the CDR3 is TGTGCCAGCAGTTTAAGTGTAAACAGGGGGCATGAAAAACTGTTTTTT. Translated, it gives CASSLSVNRGHEKLFF. The full variable domain, with the rest looked up from reference TRBV28 and TRBJ1-4, is DVKVTQSSRYLVKRTGEKVFLECVQDMDHENMFWYRQDPGLGLRLIYFSYDVKMKEKGDIPEGYSVSREKKERFSLILESASTNQTSMYLCASSLSVNRGHEKLFFGSGTQLSVL.

The chain carries TRBV15 and TRBJ1-2, with D possibly being TRBD1 (5 bases). CDR3 length: 18 amino acids. Trimming took off 0 bases at V and 4 bases at J, with 21 bases between the two ends. Germline V gene lookup returns CDR1 LNHNV and CDR2 YYDKDF (reference sequence). The CDR3 DNA is TGTGCCACCAGCAGAGAGGGAGTAGACGGGGGAGGAATCTATGGCTACACCTTC. Its translation is CATSREGVDGGGIYGYTF. The full variable domain, with the rest looked up from reference TRBV15 and TRBJ1-2, is DAMVIQNPRYQVTQFGKPVTLSCSQTLNHNVMYWYQQKSSQAPKLLFHYYDKDFNNEADTPDNFQSRRPNTSFCFLDIRSPGLGDTAMYLCATSREGVDGGGIYGYTFGSGTRLTVV.

This clone was detected only a few times. The chain joins TRBV7-8 to TRBJ1-6; no clear D gene. Germline V gene lookup returns CDR1 SGHVS and CDR2 FQNEAQ. This CDR3 comprises 18 residues. The ends were cut back, 2 bases at V and 0 bases at J, with 14 bases in the middle. The CDR3 loop reads CASSLTLAGSSYNSPLHF. CDR3 DNA sequence: TGTGCCAGCAGCTTAACTCTAGCGGGGAGCTCCTATAATTCACCCCTCCACTTT.

This sequence joins TRBV2 and TRBJ1-2, with TRBD1 identical over 7 bases. The CDR3 has 15 residues. The junction had 14 bases not matched to a gene; V was cut back by 9 bases and J by 4 bases. CDR1 is SNHLY and CDR2 is FYNNEI in the germline V gene. The CDR3 coding sequence is TGTGCCAGTATAAAGGTGCAGGGGGTAGTCTATGGCTACACCTTC. Translating gives CASIKVQGVVYGYTF.

This clone turned up a few times. The chain links TRBV6-5 to TRBJ1-6, with 11 bases aligning to TRBD1. This CDR3 spans 15 amino acids. CDR1 and CDR2 from the germline V gene are MNHEY and SVGAGI. V lost 4 bases to trimming and J lost 10 bases; unmatched junction nucleotides: 6. CDR3 protein: CASSWDRGLRSPLHF. In nucleotides, the CDR3 is TGTGCCAGCAGTTGGGACAGGGGGTTAAGGTCACCCCTCCACTTT.

This sequence joins TRBV23-1 and TRBJ1-1; D is undetermined. TRBV23-1 falls under the ORF class, with uncertain function. Trimming cost V 2 bases and J 5 bases, with 27 bases left between them. This CDR3 has 19 amino acids. In DNA, the CDR3 is TGCGCCAGCAGTCAAAAATCGAATCGGGTCGGGGTCGAGGTAACTGAAGCTTTCTTT. Protein product: CASSQKSNRVGVEVTEAFF.

This chain links TRBV7-9 with TRBJ2-3, with 9 bases fitting TRBD2. The germline gives CDR1 SEHNR, CDR2 FQNEAQ (reference sequence). The CDR3 runs 17 residues. Trimming cost V 4 bases and J 0 bases; bases outside gene matches: 8. The CDR3 DNA reads as TGTGCCAGCAGCTCTCTACCTAGCGGGGTTAGCACAGATACGCAGTATTTT. Encoded protein: CASSSLPSGVSTDTQYF.

This rearrangement joins TRBV5-4 to TRBJ1-1, with TRBD1 identical over 7 bases. This CDR3 is 16 amino acids long. Germline lookup yields CDR1 SGHNT and CDR2 YYREEE (reference sequence). The junction had 10 bases not matched to a gene; V was cut back by 0 bases and J by 5 bases. CDR3 sequence: CASSLEGGQEDTEAFF. The CDR3 DNA follows: TGTGCCAGCAGCTTGGAGGGAGGACAGGAGGATACTGAAGCTTTCTTT.

The CDR3 bases are TGTGCCAGCTCACCGCACCAGGGGGCTCCAGAGACCCAGTACTTC. Protein: CASSPHQGAPETQYF. The chain recombines TRBV18 with TRBJ2-5; 8 bases are a match to TRBD1. There are 15 residues in the CDR3. Germline lookup yields CDR1 KGHSH and CDR2 LQKENI. Trimming cost V 3 bases and J 4 bases; bases outside gene matches: 7.

This rearrangement joins TRBV19 to TRBJ2-2; possibly TRBD2 for D (5 bases). The CDR3 has 13 residues. Per germline, CDR1 LNHDA and CDR2 SQIVND (reference sequence). V dropped 3 bases and J dropped 7 bases, with 9 bases sitting between them. The CDR3 nucleotides are TGTGCCAGTAGTATTCTCGAGGGCGGGGAGCTGTTTTTT. Amino acid sequence: CASSILEGGELFF.

V gene TRBV7-9 combines with J gene TRBJ1-6, with D perhaps TRBD1 (5 bases). Per germline, CDR1 SEHNR and CDR2 FQNEAQ (reference sequence). V was pared by 1 base and J by 5 bases, with 6 bases between. The CDR3 has 14 amino acids. For the CDR3, the DNA is TGTGCCAGCAGCTTAGGGGGCAATAATTCACCCCTCCACTTT. Protein: CASSLGGNNSPLHF.